These 14 T cell receptor beta chains originate from one sample sequenced in a study of STAT5B mutations in CD4+ large granular lymphocyte leukemia. The assay was immunoSEQ multiplex PCR, and TCRdb's table has in-frame clones only and misses some. The table includes 20,000 to 25,000 clones, more than 65% detected once. The sample taken for sequencing was CD4+ T cells from blood buffy coats. Every receptor here comes from a human donor in good health.

This chain uses TRBV7-2 with TRBJ1-2; D gene uncertain. The V and J ends lost 5 bases and 4 bases respectively, with 14 bases between them. The V gene's germline CDR1 is SGHTA and CDR2 FQGNSA. The CDR3 is 14 residues long. The CDR3: CASSPREGGYGYTF. CDR3 bases: TGTGCCAGCAGCCCGCGGGAGGGAGGCTATGGCTACACCTTC.

The chain employs TRBV28 and TRBJ2-7; 7 positions agree with TRBD2. V shed 9 bases, J shed 5 bases, and the junction held 16 bases outside the gene matches. Germline V gene lookup returns CDR1 MDHEN and CDR2 SYDVKM. The CDR3 runs to 15 residues. In DNA, the CDR3 is TGTGCCAGTACCGACCGTGGCGGGAGTCGGGACGAGCAGTACTTC. Its protein is CASTDRGGSRDEQYF.

V is TRBV5-1 and J is TRBJ2-7, with TRBD2 as a possible D gene (7 bases). In germline, CDR1 is SGHRS, CDR2 YFSETQ. The CDR3 has 14 amino acids. Trimming took 0 bases from V and 3 from J, leaving 10 bases between them. DNA for the CDR3: TGCGCCAGCAGCTTGGGAGGGGGGGGCTACGAGCAGTACTTC. Translation: CASSLGGGGYEQYF. Combining the CDR3 with reference TRBV5-1 and TRBJ2-7 gives the whole variable domain KAGVTQTPRYLIKTRGQQVTLSCSPISGHRSVSWYQQTPGQGLQFLFEYFSETQRNKGNFPGRFSGRQFSNSRSEMNVSTLELGDSALYLCASSLGGGGYEQYFGPGTRLTVT.

The chain has TRBV4-1 and TRBJ2-1; TRBD2 aligns across 9 bases. V gave up 0 bases and J gave up 5 bases; unmatched junction bases: 14. CDR1 and CDR2 from the germline V gene are MGHRA and YSYEKL. This CDR3 is 19 amino acids long. The CDR3 loop is CASSQDQKIRLAEDNEQFF. The CDR3 nucleotides are TGCGCCAGCAGCCAAGACCAGAAGATACGACTAGCGGAGGACAATGAGCAGTTCTTC.

Written as DNA, the CDR3 is TGTGCCAGCAGCTTAACCCCGGGGGGCACTGAAGCTTTCTTT. It encodes CASSLTPGGTEAFF. The chain has TRBV7-9 and TRBJ1-1, with D perhaps TRBD1 (5 bases). V lost 2 bases to trimming and J lost 4 bases, with 11 bases between them. CDR1 is SEHNR, CDR2 FQNEAQ, per germline (reference sequence). This CDR3 region has 14 residues. Drawing the rest from reference TRBV7-9 and TRBJ1-1, the complete variable domain is DTGVSQNPRHKITKRGQNVTFRCDPISEHNRLYWYRQTLGQGPEFLTYFQNEAQLEKSRLLSDRFSAERPKGSFSTLEIQRTEQGDSAMYLCASSLTPGGTEAFFGQGTRLTVV.

The gene calls are TRBV4-3 and TRBJ1-5, with D perhaps matching TRBD1 (6 bases). The germline CDR1 and CDR2 sequences are LGHNA and YSLEER. This CDR3 is 13 amino acids long. Trimming stripped 3 bases from V and 6 bases from J, with 9 bases between. The CDR3 nucleotides read TGCGCCAGCAGCCACGGAGGGGGTCAGCCCCAGCATTTT. As protein: CASSHGGGQPQHF.

V gene TRBV7-2 combines with J gene TRBJ2-2; no clear D gene. The CDR3 runs to 15 residues. Trimming cost V 6 bases and J 2 bases, with 13 bases left between them. Per the germline V gene, CDR1 is SGHTA and CDR2 is FQGNSA. The chain's CDR3 is CASSFTRLNTGELFF. CDR3 DNA: TGTGCCAGCAGTTTTACTCGCCTTAACACCGGGGAGCTGTTTTTT.

The sample holds one count of this clone. This chain uses TRBV7-9 with TRBJ1-3; D is ambiguous. Germline CDR1 SEHNR, CDR2 FQNEAQ (reference sequence). The V and J ends lost 8 bases and 1 base respectively, with 12 bases between them. CDR3 length equals 14 residues. The CDR3 here is CASAYGSSGNTIYF. CDR3 in DNA: TGTGCCAGCGCTTATGGGTCATCTGGAAACACCATATATTTT.

This clone was observed a few times. The rearrangement links TRBV7-8 to TRBJ1-1; 8 bases match TRBD1. With V trimmed by 2 bases and J by 1 base, 6 bases remained unmatched. The germline gives CDR1 SGHVS, CDR2 FQNEAQ. The CDR3 is 16 residues long. DNA for the CDR3: TGTGCCAGCAGCTTAAGAGACAGGGGTTCGAACACTGAAGCTTTCTTT. This translates into CASSLRDRGSNTEAFF.

The table lists this clone with a few counts. Here the CDR3 reads CAWSGQAAYEQYF. The CDR3 bases are TGTGCCTGGAGTGGACAGGCAGCCTACGAGCAGTACTTC. This chain links TRBV30 with TRBJ2-7; D might be TRBD1 (6 bases). CDR3 length equals 13 residues. Trimming left V 1 base short and J 2 bases short, with 9 bases between. In germline, CDR1 is GTSNPN, CDR2 SVGIG (reference sequence).

The rearrangement joins TRBV18 to TRBJ2-3, with a possible D match to TRBD2 (5 bases). Germline CDR1 is KGHSH and CDR2 is LQKENI. There are 13 residues in the CDR3. V was shortened by 6 bases and J by 4 bases, with 11 bases between the two germline ends. CDR3 in amino acids: CASSQTNSDTQYF. As DNA, the CDR3 is TGTGCCAGCTCGCAGACTAACTCAGATACGCAGTATTTT.

V is TRBV2 and J is TRBJ2-2, with no clear D. This CDR3 has 13 residues. Trimming shortened V by 7 bases and J by 6 bases, and 12 bases separated the two germline ends. CDR1 is SNHLY and CDR2 is FYNNEI in the germline V gene. The CDR3 region is CASKAPWAGELFF. For the CDR3, the DNA is TGTGCCAGCAAAGCTCCTTGGGCCGGGGAGCTGTTTTTT. Together with reference TRBV2 and TRBJ2-2, the CDR3 gives the full variable domain: EPEVTQTPSHQVTQMGQEVILRCVPISNHLYFYWYRQILGQKVEFLVSFYNNEISEKSEIFDDQFSVERPDGSNFTLKIRSTKLEDSAMYFCASKAPWAGELFFGEGSRLTVL.

This clone has more than one count but fewer than ten. The chain links TRBV29-1 to TRBJ1-1; no definite D call. Germline V gives CDR1 SQVTM, CDR2 ANQGSEA. This CDR3 is 12 amino acids long. Trimming took 6 bases from V and 1 from J, leaving 9 bases between them. The CDR3 DNA reads TGCAGCGTACGTACCCGGAACACTGAAGCTTTCTTT. The encoded protein is CSVRTRNTEAFF.

The chain couples TRBV5-1 to TRBJ2-3, with D perhaps matching TRBD1 (6 bases). This CDR3 has 15 amino acids. V was clipped by 4 bases and J by 6 bases, with 18 bases between them. The germline CDR1 and CDR2 sequences are SGHRS and YFSETQ. This chain's CDR3 is CASSLTGTAADTQYF. For the CDR3, the DNA is TGCGCCAGCAGCCTGACAGGTACAGCGGCCGATACGCAGTATTTT.